A selection of T cell receptor beta chains follows, all from one sample in a study of T cells in Graves' hyperthyroidism and ophthalmopathy. TCRdb itself ran the multiplex PCR reads through MiXCR, one entry per CDR3 protein. This sample has about 200,000 distinct CDR3 sequences; roughly 15% occur once, and the top ten carry approximately 50%. The sequencing sample was made of blood. The origin of the receptors is a man aged 45-60 years with Graves' hyperthyroidism. CDR3s include the opening cysteine and the closing phenylalanine or tryptophan. A D gene is named only where the DNA matches it firmly. Rows may omit the clone size; those that give it use once, few, many or a size class.

V	D	size	length	J	DNA	CDR3
TRBV9	TRBD1	-	14	TRBJ2-7	TGTGCCAGCAGCGGAGGGGGCGCTTATAACGAGCAGTACTTC	CASSGGGAYNEQYF
TRBV20-1	TRBD1	many	12	TRBJ2-7	TGCAGTTTGGGACAGATCTCCTACGAGCAGTACTTC	CSLGQISYEQYF
TRBV5-5	-	-	16	TRBJ1-2	TGTGCCAGCAGCTTTCATTTGGAGTTTCGGCTTGGTGGCTACACCTTC	CASSFHLEFRLGGYTF
TRBV30	-	many	13	TRBJ2-4	TGTGCCGTAGAACAGGTAGCCAAAAACATTCAGTACTTC	CAVEQVAKNIQYF
TRBV20-1	-	many	12	TRBJ2-1	TGCAGTGCTAGACTAGCGTACAATGAGCAGTTCTTC	CSARLAYNEQFF
TRBV19	-	few	14	TRBJ2-2	TGTGCCAGTAGACGGGCGGAGAACACCGGGGAGCTGTTTTTT	CASRRAENTGELFF
TRBV6-2/TRBV6-3	TRBD1	-	14	TRBJ2-4	TGTGCCAGCAGTGTTCACGGCAGGGGGAACATTCAGTACTTC	CASSVHGRGNIQYF
TRBV10-3	-	-	15	TRBJ2-7	TGTGCCATCAGTGAGTCGCATAGGGGCTCCCTCGAGCAGTACTTC	CAISESHRGSLEQYF
TRBV3-1	-	many	12	TRBJ1-1	TGTGCCAGCAGCCAAGAGCGGGGTTACGCTTTCTTT	CASSQERGYAFF
TRBV30	-	many	17	TRBJ2-3	TGTGCCTGGAGTGTACTAGGTTTTCAGGACTTGACAGATACGCAGTATTTT	CAWSVLGFQDLTDTQYF
TRBV30	-	many	13	TRBJ2-5	TGTGCCTGGAACGCTCAGGTGGAAGAGACCCAGTACTTC	CAWNAQVEETQYF
TRBV12-3/TRBV12-4	TRBD1	many	15	TRBJ1-2	TGTGCCAGCAGCGAGGGACAGGGAGTTAACTATGGCTACACCTTC	CASSEGQGVNYGYTF
TRBV6-1	-	many	15	TRBJ1-2	TGTGCCAGCAGTTTCGGGATGAGACCCAACTATGGCTACACCTTC	CASSFGMRPNYGYTF
TRBV5-1	-	many	16	TRBJ2-7	TGCGCCAGCAGCCTTCCCCGGGACGGGAGCTCCTACGAGCAGTACTTC	CASSLPRDGSSYEQYF
TRBV12-3/TRBV12-4	TRBD1	many	15	TRBJ1-6	TGTGCCAGCAGTTTAGCCGGGACAGCTGGAACACCCCTCCACTTT	CASSLAGTAGTPLHF
TRBV24-1	-	many	13	TRBJ2-1	TGTGCCACCAGTGATCCAAGATACAATGAGCAGTTCTTC	CATSDPRYNEQFF